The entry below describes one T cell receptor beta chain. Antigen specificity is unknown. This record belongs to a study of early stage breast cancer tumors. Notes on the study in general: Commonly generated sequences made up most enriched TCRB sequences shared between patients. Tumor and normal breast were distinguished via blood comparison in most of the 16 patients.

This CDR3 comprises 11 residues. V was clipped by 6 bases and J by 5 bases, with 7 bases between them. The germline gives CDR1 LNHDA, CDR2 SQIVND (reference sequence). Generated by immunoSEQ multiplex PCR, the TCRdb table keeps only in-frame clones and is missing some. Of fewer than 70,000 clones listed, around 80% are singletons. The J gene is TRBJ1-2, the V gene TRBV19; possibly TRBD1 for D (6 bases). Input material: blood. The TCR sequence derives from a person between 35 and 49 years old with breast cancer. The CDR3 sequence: CASRQGYGYTF. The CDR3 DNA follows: TGTGCCAGTAGACAGGGATATGGCTACACCTTC.